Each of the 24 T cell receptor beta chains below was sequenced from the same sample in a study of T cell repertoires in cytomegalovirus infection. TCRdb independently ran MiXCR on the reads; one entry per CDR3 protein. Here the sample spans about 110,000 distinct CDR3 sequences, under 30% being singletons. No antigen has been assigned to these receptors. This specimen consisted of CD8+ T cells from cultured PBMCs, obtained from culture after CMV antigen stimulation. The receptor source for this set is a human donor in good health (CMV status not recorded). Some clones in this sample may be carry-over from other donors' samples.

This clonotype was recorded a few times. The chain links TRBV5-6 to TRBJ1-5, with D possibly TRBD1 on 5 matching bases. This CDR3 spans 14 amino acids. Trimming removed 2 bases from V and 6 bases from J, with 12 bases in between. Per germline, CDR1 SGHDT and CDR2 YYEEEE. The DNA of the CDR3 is TGTGCCAGCAGCTTTAGAGGGGTGGGTCAGCCCCAGCATTTT. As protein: CASSFRGVGQPQHF.

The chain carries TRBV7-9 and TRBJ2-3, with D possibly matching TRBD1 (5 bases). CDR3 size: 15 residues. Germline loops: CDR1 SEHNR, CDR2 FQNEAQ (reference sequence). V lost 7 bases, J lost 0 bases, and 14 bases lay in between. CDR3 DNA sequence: TGTGCCAGCACCAACCAAGGGGCTAGCACAGATACGCAGTATTTT. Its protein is CASTNQGASTDTQYF.

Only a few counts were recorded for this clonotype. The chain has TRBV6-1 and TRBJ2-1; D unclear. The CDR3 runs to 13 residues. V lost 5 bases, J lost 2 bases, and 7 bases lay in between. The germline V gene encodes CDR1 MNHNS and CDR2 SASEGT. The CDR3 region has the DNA TGTGCCAGCAGTAAATACACCTACAATGAGCAGTTCTTC. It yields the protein CASSKYTYNEQFF.

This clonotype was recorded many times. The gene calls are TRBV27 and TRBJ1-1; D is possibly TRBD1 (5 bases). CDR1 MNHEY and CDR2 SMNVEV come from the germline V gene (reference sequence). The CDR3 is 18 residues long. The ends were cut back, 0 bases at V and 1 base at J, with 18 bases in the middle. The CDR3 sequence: CASSLSGQGRGPNTEAFF. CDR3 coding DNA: TGTGCCAGCAGTTTATCAGGGCAGGGAAGAGGCCCGAACACTGAAGCTTTCTTT.

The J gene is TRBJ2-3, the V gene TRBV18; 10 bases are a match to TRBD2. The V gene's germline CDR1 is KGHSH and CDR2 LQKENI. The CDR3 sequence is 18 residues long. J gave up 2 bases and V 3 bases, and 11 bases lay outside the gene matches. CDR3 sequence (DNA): TGTGCCAGCTCACCCTTTCTAGCGGGGGCTCCGATCACAGATACGCAGTATTTT. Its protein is CASSPFLAGAPITDTQYF.

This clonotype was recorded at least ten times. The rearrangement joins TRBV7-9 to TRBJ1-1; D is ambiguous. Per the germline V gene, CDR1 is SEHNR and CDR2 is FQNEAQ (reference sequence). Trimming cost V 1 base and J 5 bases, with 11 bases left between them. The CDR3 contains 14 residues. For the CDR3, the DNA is TGTGCCAGCAGCTTAGGTGGCGGAGAGACTGAAGCTTTCTTT. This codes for CASSLGGGETEAFF.

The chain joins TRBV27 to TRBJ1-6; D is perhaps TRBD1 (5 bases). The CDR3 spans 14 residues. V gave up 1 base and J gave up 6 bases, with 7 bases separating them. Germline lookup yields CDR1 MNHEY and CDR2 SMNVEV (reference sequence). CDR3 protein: CASSLWQGNSPLHF. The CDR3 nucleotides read TGTGCCAGCAGTTTATGGCAGGGTAATTCACCCCTCCACTTT.

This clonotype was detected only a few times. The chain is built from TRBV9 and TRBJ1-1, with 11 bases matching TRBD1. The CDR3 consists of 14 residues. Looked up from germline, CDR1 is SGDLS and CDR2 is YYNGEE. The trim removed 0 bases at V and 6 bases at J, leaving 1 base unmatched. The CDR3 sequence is CASSVGTGGSEAFF. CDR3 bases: TGTGCCAGCAGCGTAGGGACAGGGGGCTCTGAAGCTTTCTTT. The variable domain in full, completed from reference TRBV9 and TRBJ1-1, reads DSGVTQTPKHLITATGQRVTLRCSPRSGDLSVYWYQQSLDQGLQFLIQYYNGEERAKGNILERFSAQQFPDLHSELNLSSLELGDSALYFCASSVGTGGSEAFFGQGTRLTVV.

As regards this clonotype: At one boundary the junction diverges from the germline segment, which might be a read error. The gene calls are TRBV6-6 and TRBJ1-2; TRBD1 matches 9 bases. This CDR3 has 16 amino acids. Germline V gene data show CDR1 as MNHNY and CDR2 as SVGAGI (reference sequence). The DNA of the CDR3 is TGTACCAGCAGTTACCTTGGAGGACAGGGGAACTATGGCTACACCTTC. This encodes CTSSYLGGQGNYGYTF.

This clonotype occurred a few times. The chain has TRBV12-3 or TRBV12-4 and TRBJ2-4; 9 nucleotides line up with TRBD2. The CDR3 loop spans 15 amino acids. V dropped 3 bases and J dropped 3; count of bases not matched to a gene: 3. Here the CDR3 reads CASSFGGGDKNIQYF. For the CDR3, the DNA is TGTGCCAGCAGTTTTGGCGGGGGGGACAAAAACATTCAGTACTTC.

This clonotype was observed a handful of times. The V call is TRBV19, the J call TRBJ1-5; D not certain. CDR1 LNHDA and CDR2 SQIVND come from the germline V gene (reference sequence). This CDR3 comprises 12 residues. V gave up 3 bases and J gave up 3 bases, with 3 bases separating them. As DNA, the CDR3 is TGTGCCAGTAGTATTGCCAATCAGCCCCAGCATTTT. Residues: CASSIANQPQHF. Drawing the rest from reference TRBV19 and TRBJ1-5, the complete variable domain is DGGITQSPKYLFRKEGQNVTLSCEQNLNHDAMYWYRQDPGQGLRLIYYSQIVNDFQKGDIAEGYSVSREKKESFPLTVTSAQKNPTAFYLCASSIANQPQHFGDGTRLSIL.

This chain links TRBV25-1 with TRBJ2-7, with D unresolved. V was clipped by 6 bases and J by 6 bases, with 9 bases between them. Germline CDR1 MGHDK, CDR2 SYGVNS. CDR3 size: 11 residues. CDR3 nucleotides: TGTGCCAGCAGCCTTTCATTCGAGCAGTACTTC. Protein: CASSLSFEQYF.

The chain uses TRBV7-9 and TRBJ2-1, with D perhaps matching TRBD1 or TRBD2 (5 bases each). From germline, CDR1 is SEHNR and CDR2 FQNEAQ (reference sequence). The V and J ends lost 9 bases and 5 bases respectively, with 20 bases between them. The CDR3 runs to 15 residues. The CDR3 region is CASSLGTESNNEQFF. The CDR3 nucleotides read TGTGCCAGTAGCCTGGGGACGGAAAGTAACAATGAGCAGTTCTTC.

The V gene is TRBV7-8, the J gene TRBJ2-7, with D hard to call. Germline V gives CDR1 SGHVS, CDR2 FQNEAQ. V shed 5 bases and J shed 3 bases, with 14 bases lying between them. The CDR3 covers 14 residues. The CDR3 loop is CASSLRPNDYEQYF. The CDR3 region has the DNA TGTGCCAGCAGCCTTCGACCAAACGACTACGAGCAGTACTTC.

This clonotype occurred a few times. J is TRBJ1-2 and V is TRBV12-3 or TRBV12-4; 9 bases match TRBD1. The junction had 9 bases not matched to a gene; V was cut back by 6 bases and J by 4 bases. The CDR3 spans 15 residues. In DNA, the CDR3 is TGTGCCAGCAGCCCACCTATGGACAGGGGCTATGGCTACACCTTC. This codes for CASSPPMDRGYGYTF.

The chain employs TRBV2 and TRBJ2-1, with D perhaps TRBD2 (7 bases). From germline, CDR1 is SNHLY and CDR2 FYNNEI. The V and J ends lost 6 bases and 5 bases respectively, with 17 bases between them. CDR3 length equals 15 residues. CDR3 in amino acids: CASSEGGSYHNEQFF. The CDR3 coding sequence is TGTGCCAGCAGCGAGGGGGGGTCGTATCACAATGAGCAGTTCTTC. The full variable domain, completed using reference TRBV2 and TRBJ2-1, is EPEVTQTPSHQVTQMGQEVILRCVPISNHLYFYWYRQILGQKVEFLVSFYNNEISEKSEIFDDQFSVERPDGSNFTLKIRSTKLEDSAMYFCASSEGGSYHNEQFFGPGTRLTVL.

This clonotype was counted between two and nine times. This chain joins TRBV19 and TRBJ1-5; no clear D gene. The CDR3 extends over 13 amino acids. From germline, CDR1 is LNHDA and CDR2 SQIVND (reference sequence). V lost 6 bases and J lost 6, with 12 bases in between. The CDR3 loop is CASSPGTPQPQHF. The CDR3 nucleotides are TGTGCCAGTAGCCCAGGCACTCCTCAGCCCCAGCATTTT.

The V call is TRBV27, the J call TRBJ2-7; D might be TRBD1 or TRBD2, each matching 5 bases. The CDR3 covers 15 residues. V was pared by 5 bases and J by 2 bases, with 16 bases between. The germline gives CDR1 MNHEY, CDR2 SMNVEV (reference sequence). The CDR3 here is CASSPEGTATYEQYF. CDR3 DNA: TGTGCCAGCAGTCCTGAAGGGACCGCCACCTACGAGCAGTACTTC.

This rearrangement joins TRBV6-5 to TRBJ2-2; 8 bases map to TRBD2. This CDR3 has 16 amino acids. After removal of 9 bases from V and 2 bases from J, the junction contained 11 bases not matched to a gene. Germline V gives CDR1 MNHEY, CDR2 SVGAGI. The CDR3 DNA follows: TGTGCCAGTTACCCTGTCGGGGGGGTCAACACCGGGGAGCTGTTTTTT. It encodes CASYPVGGVNTGELFF.

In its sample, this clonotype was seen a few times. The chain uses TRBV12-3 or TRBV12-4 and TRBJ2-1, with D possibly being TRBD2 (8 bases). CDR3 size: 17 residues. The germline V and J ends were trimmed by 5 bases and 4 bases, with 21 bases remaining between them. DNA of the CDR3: TGTGCCAGCAGTCTCGGGACAGCTAGCGGGCCATACAATGAGCAGTTCTTC. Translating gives CASSLGTASGPYNEQFF.

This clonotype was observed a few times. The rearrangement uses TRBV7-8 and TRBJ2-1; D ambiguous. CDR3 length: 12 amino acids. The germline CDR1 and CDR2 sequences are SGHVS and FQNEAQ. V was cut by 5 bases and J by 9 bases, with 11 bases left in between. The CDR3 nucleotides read TGTGCCAGCAGCGAAGGGCCTGGTGAGCAGTTCTTC. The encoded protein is CASSEGPGEQFF. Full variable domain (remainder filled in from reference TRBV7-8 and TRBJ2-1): GAGVSQSPRYKVAKRGQDVALRCDPISGHVSLFWYQQALGQGPEFLTYFQNEAQLDKSGLPSDRFFAERPEGSVSTLKIQRTQQEDSAVYLCASSEGPGEQFFGPGTRLTVL.

Here the CDR3 DNA reads TGTGCCAGCAGTTACGGGGAGGAAGAGACCCAGTACTTC. This translates into CASSYGEEETQYF. The chain recombines TRBV6-5 with TRBJ2-5; TRBD2 might be the D (6 bases). The CDR3 length is 13 residues. Trimming took off 2 bases at V and 3 bases at J, with 7 bases between the two ends. CDR1 is MNHEY and CDR2 is SVGAGI in the germline V gene.

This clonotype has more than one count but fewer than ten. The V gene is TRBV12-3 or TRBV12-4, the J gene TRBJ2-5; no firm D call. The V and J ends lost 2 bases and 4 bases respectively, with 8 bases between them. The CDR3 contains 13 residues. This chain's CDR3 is CASSLNPRETQYF. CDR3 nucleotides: TGTGCCAGCAGTTTAAACCCCCGAGAGACCCAGTACTTC.

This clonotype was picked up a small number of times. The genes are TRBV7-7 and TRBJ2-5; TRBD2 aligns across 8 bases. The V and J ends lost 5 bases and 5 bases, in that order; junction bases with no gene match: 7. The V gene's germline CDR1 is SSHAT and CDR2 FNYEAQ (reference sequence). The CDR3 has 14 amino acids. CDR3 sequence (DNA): TGTGCCAGCAGCCCCGGGGGGGCTAGGGAGACCCAGTACTTC. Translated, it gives CASSPGGARETQYF.